Listed below are T cell receptor beta chains from one sample, sequenced in a study of PD-1 blockade in mismatch repair-deficient tumors. Sequencing was performed with immunoSEQ multiplex PCR; in TCRdb, only in-frame clones are kept and a portion is missing. The sample lists 20,000 to 25,000 clones; just under 85% were seen once. Here the sequenced sample was peripheral blood, taken 2 weeks after starting pembrolizumab. The receptors were sampled from an adult with mismatch repair-deficient cancer. CDR3s include the opening cysteine and the closing phenylalanine or tryptophan. D genes are given only for firm matches. Clone size is stated in some rows and not others, as once, few, many or a class when expanded.

D,size,V,J,CDR3,DNA
TRBD2,once,TRBV27,TRBJ2-1,CASRRGGLSSYNEQFF,TGTGCCAGCAGACGGGGGGGACTGAGCTCCTACAATGAGCAGTTCTTC
.,.,TRBV9,TRBJ2-5,CASSGAPKVDQETQYF,TGTGCCAGCAGCGGCGCCCCCAAAGTGGACCAAGAGACCCAGTACTTC
.,.,TRBV10-3,TRBJ2-7,CAIRSGTAEQYF,TGTGCCATCAGGTCCGGGACCGCTGAGCAGTACTTC
TRBD1,.,TRBV27,TRBJ1-1,CASRRDRLNTEAFF,TGTGCCAGCAGGCGGGACAGGCTGAACACTGAAGCTTTCTTT
.,.,TRBV4-2,TRBJ1-5,CASSQGVGSPQPQHF,TGTGCCAGCAGCCAAGGAGTAGGGTCACCTCAGCCCCAGCATTTT
TRBD1,.,TRBV9,TRBJ1-1,CASSARGTGSEAFF,TGTGCCAGCAGCGCCCGTGGGACAGGGTCCGAAGCTTTCTTT
TRBD1,.,TRBV30,TRBJ2-3,CAWSGLGQYTDTQYF,TGTGCCTGGAGTGGGTTGGGACAGTATACAGATACGCAGTATTTT
.,.,TRBV7-2,TRBJ2-3,CASSLGLQASTDTQYF,TGTGCCAGCAGCTTAGGCCTGCAGGCCAGCACAGATACGCAGTATTTT
.,.,TRBV30,TRBJ2-1,CAWSVSFRLARLPSSYNEQFF,TGTGCCTGGAGTGTATCTTTCCGTCTAGCCCGATTACCGAGCTCCTACAATGAGCAGTTCTTC
.,.,TRBV9,TRBJ1-1,CASSVGGSTEAFF,TGTGCCAGCAGCGTAGGGGGGAGTACTGAAGCTTTCTTT
TRBD1,.,TRBV2,TRBJ2-5,CASRGQGGQETQYF,TGTGCCAGCAGGGGACAGGGGGGGCAAGAGACCCAGTACTTC
.,.,TRBV7-6,TRBJ2-5,CASSLVGWIRETQYF,TGTGCCAGCAGCTTAGTGGGCTGGATAAGAGAGACCCAGTACTTC
.,.,TRBV19,TRBJ2-1,CASSRTREDWNEQFF,TGTGCCAGTAGTAGGACCAGGGAGGACTGGAATGAGCAGTTCTTC
.,.,TRBV7-2,TRBJ1-1,CASSRQRNTEAFF,TGTGCCAGCAGCCGACAGAGGAACACTGAAGCTTTCTTT
TRBD2,once,TRBV10-3,TRBJ2-7,CAISVGGGRAREQYF,TGTGCCATCAGTGTGGGGGGCGGGAGGGCCAGAGAGCAGTACTTC
.,.,TRBV4-1,TRBJ2-5,CASSQGPIGGEETQYF,TGCGCCAGCAGCCAAGGACCCATAGGGGGGGAAGAGACCCAGTACTTC
TRBD2,.,TRBV5-1,TRBJ2-1,CASSLVRGRAFNEQFF,TGCGCCAGCAGCTTGGTACGCGGGAGGGCCTTCAATGAGCAGTTCTTC
TRBD1,few,TRBV19,TRBJ2-7,CASSLGTGTREQYF,TGTGCCAGTTCACTCGGGACAGGGACTCGCGAGCAGTACTTC
TRBD1,.,TRBV4-2,TRBJ2-7,CASSQGTGSSYEQYF,TGTGCCAGCAGCCAAGGGACAGGGAGCTCCTACGAGCAGTACTTC
TRBD1,.,TRBV27,TRBJ2-7,CASSWDRGTEQYF,TGTGCCAGCAGCTGGGACAGGGGGACCGAGCAGTACTTC
.,.,TRBV4-3,TRBJ2-7,CASSQDRGVYEQYF,TGCGCCAGCAGCCAAGACAGGGGGGTCTACGAGCAGTACTTC
TRBD2,.,TRBV19,TRBJ2-3,CASSIRAGGPITDTQYF,TGTGCCAGTAGTATCAGAGCGGGAGGGCCGATCACAGATACGCAGTATTTT
TRBD2,.,TRBV11-3,TRBJ2-7,CASSATSLYEQYF,TGTGCCAGCAGCGCGACTAGCTTGTACGAGCAGTACTTC
TRBD2,.,TRBV10-3,TRBJ2-1,CAIRSGTSGRHNEQFF,TGTGCCATCAGATCCGGGACTAGCGGGAGACACAATGAGCAGTTCTTC
.,.,TRBV18,TRBJ1-5,CASSPRPINPAAHSNQPQHF,TGTGCCAGCTCACCACGACCCATAAACCCAGCGGCACATAGCAATCAGCCCCAGCATTTT
.,once,TRBV5-5,TRBJ2-2,CASTNFGQNTGELFF,TGTGCCAGCACCAACTTCGGGCAGAACACCGGGGAGCTGTTTTTT
TRBD2,.,TRBV29-1,TRBJ2-7,CSALAGGEYEQYF,TGCAGCGCCCTAGCGGGAGGGGAATACGAGCAGTACTTC
.,.,TRBV6-1,TRBJ2-3,CASSEMGLHTDTQYF,TGTGCCAGCAGTGAAATGGGACTCCACACAGATACGCAGTATTTT
.,.,TRBV11-3,TRBJ2-7,CASSSVASSYEQYF,TGTGCCAGCAGCTCGGTAGCGAGCTCCTACGAGCAGTACTTC
.,.,TRBV5-4,TRBJ2-7,CASSSHTSYEQYF,TGTGCCAGCAGCTCGCACACTTCCTACGAGCAGTACTTC
.,.,TRBV6-1,TRBJ2-2,CASRQELDGELFF,TGTGCCAGCAGGCAGGAGCTCGACGGGGAGCTGTTTTTT
.,.,TRBV6-5,TRBJ1-1,CASRPGGKDTEAFF,TGTGCCAGCAGGCCCGGGGGGAAAGACACTGAAGCTTTCTTT
.,.,TRBV30,TRBJ2-2,CAWSKRTLRAGELFF,TGTGCCTGGAGTAAACGGACCCTGCGGGCCGGGGAGCTGTTTTTT
.,.,TRBV5-6,TRBJ1-1,CASTQGLRDTEAFF,TGTGCCAGCACCCAGGGGCTCCGGGACACTGAAGCTTTCTTT
.,once,TRBV28,TRBJ2-5,CASRPIGVRQVRETQYF,TGTGCCAGCAGACCAATAGGTGTTAGACAGGTTCGAGAGACCCAGTACTTC
.,once,TRBV7-9,TRBJ1-2,CASSPSGQNYGYTF,TGTGCCAGCAGCCCCTCTGGGCAGAACTATGGCTACACCTTC
.,.,TRBV5-1,TRBJ2-6,CASSLEGGANVLTF,TGCGCCAGCAGCTTGGAAGGTGGGGCCAACGTCCTGACTTTC
.,few,TRBV5-8,TRBJ2-7,CASRQQGLDEQYF,TGTGCCAGCAGACAACAGGGTCTGGACGAGCAGTACTTC
.,.,TRBV28,TRBJ2-5,CASSFAGVGSETQYF,TGTGCCAGCAGTTTTGCCGGTGTGGGGTCCGAGACCCAGTACTTC
.,.,TRBV9,TRBJ2-7,CASSGREQYF,TGTGCCAGCAGCGGCCGGGAGCAGTACTTC